This is a list of T cell receptor beta chains from one sample in a study of CXCR3-negative and CXCR3-positive naive CD8 T cells. TCRdb re-analyzed the 5' RACE reads; it lists each CDR3 protein once, without DNA. The sample totals about 150,000 distinct CDR3 sequences. Sequencing was performed on naive CXCR3+ CD8+ T cells from blood. Source of these receptors: a human donor in good health. Some clones in this sample may be carry-over from other donors' samples. Both conserved end residues are part of each CDR3.

CDR3aa: CATSRDRGLGYGYTF; j_gene: TRBJ1-2; v_gene: TRBV15
CDR3aa: CASSPDWAYEQYF; j_gene: TRBJ2-7; v_gene: TRBV27
CDR3aa: CASSQVWPGETSGAFNEQFF; j_gene: TRBJ2-1; v_gene: TRBV4-1
CDR3aa: CSVEKRGLNEAFF; j_gene: TRBJ1-1; v_gene: TRBV29-1
CDR3aa: CASSRSDKSSGNTIYF; j_gene: TRBJ1-3; v_gene: TRBV12-3/TRBV12-4
CDR3aa: CASSSSLRVKNTIYF; j_gene: TRBJ1-3; v_gene: TRBV7-9
CDR3aa: CASSHPKSQASGELFF; j_gene: TRBJ2-2; v_gene: TRBV4-1
CDR3aa: CSARDQHQYGYTF; j_gene: TRBJ1-2; v_gene: TRBV20-1
CDR3aa: CSGRVVSGNTIYF; j_gene: TRBJ1-3; v_gene: TRBV29-1
CDR3aa: CASSLAGRGSSYNEQFF; j_gene: TRBJ2-1; v_gene: TRBV7-8
CDR3aa: CASSFSEGAYSNQPQHF; j_gene: TRBJ1-5; v_gene: TRBV7-8
CDR3aa: CASSLQGHEQFF; j_gene: TRBJ2-1; v_gene: TRBV7-9
CDR3aa: CASSQLAGAFDEQFF; j_gene: TRBJ2-1; v_gene: TRBV4-3
CDR3aa: CASSDGTSAGREVVF; j_gene: TRBJ2-1; v_gene: TRBV28
CDR3aa: CASSLSGGYGYTF; j_gene: TRBJ1-2; v_gene: TRBV28
CDR3aa: CASSTIAGEAQYF; j_gene: TRBJ2-3; v_gene: TRBV5-5
CDR3aa: CASSLGTGPNEQFF; j_gene: TRBJ2-1; v_gene: TRBV7-3
CDR3aa: CASSPTGGQSYEQYF; j_gene: TRBJ2-7; v_gene: TRBV3-1
CDR3aa: CASSLYRDNVYF; j_gene: TRBJ2-7; v_gene: TRBV28
CDR3aa: CSVEGARAGEYNEQFF; j_gene: TRBJ2-1; v_gene: TRBV29-1
CDR3aa: CASSLRRRCSGNTIYF; j_gene: TRBJ1-3; v_gene: TRBV7-7
CDR3aa: CAISTGTPYEQYF; j_gene: TRBJ2-7; v_gene: TRBV10-3
CDR3aa: CASIRDSGANVLTF; j_gene: TRBJ2-6; v_gene: TRBV2
CDR3aa: CASSPWGLAGADTQYF; j_gene: TRBJ2-3; v_gene: TRBV7-2
CDR3aa: CASSHPSTSSYNEQFF; j_gene: TRBJ2-1; v_gene: TRBV4-1
CDR3aa: CASSNPAGGSTDTQYF; j_gene: TRBJ2-3; v_gene: TRBV19
CDR3aa: CASVRSDTQYF; j_gene: TRBJ2-3; v_gene: TRBV7-9
CDR3aa: CASSISAAGGAFYNEQFF; j_gene: TRBJ2-1; v_gene: TRBV19
CDR3aa: CASSPGTLTLTKLFF; j_gene: TRBJ1-4; v_gene: TRBV28
CDR3aa: CSVAKTSGGTDTQYF; j_gene: TRBJ2-3; v_gene: TRBV29-1
CDR3aa: CSVGGGVGTGYTF; j_gene: TRBJ1-2; v_gene: TRBV29-1
CDR3aa: CASSLFLAGNTGELFF; j_gene: TRBJ2-2; v_gene: TRBV5-5
CDR3aa: CSVEENSFNEQFF; j_gene: TRBJ2-1; v_gene: TRBV29-1
CDR3aa: CASSQDSRWIYEQYF; j_gene: TRBJ2-7; v_gene: TRBV3-1
CDR3aa: CASSGGTISEGTQYF; j_gene: TRBJ2-3; v_gene: TRBV4-1
CDR3aa: CSGVPYLASTDTQYF; j_gene: TRBJ2-3; v_gene: TRBV29-1
CDR3aa: CASSFSRSGTEAFF; j_gene: TRBJ1-1; v_gene: TRBV28
CDR3aa: CASSWTENTEAFF; j_gene: TRBJ1-1; v_gene: TRBV28
CDR3aa: CASSQSPTGELFF; j_gene: TRBJ2-2; v_gene: TRBV14
CDR3aa: CAVRLARDTQYF; j_gene: TRBJ2-3; v_gene: TRBV10-3
CDR3aa: CASSPSTGARTGELFF; j_gene: TRBJ2-2; v_gene: TRBV18
CDR3aa: CASSVGSGFGQPQHF; j_gene: TRBJ1-5; v_gene: TRBV9
CDR3aa: CASSKGQKAFYGYTF; j_gene: TRBJ1-2; v_gene: TRBV21-1
CDR3aa: CSAREALAATGELFF; j_gene: TRBJ2-2; v_gene: TRBV20-1
CDR3aa: CASSAGENNEQYF; j_gene: TRBJ2-7; v_gene: TRBV7-9